The sequence of this T cell receptor beta chain was determined in a study of CD8 T cells in ankylosing spondylitis. General study findings and limits: The study identified a TCR beta motif of about eight highly homologous variants that appeared characteristic of ankylosing spondylitis blood.

This clonotype has just a few counts. The antigen remains unidentified. TCRdb passed the 5' RACE reads through MiXCR, listing each CDR3 protein once. The data contain around 770,000 distinct CDR3 sequences, about 12% of them singletons. CDR1 is ENHRY, CDR2 SYGVKD, per germline. This CDR3 is 16 amino acids long. Losses at the gene ends were 0 bases for V and 3 bases for J; bases not matched to a gene: 4. The sequencing input was blood, either unsorted or a sorted T cell fraction (not recorded which). This receptor was obtained from a male donor with ankylosing spondylitis. This chain links TRBV10-3 with TRBJ2-1; 8 bases are a match to TRBD2. The CDR3 is CAISESLAGFYNEQFF. In nucleotides, the CDR3 is TGTGCCATCAGTGAGTCTCTAGCGGGTTTCTACAATGAGCAGTTCTTC.